The following is a T cell receptor beta chain sequence with its context. Its antigen is as yet unknown. The CDR3 runs 14 residues. Germline values: CDR1 MRHNA, CDR2 SNTAGT. The V and J ends lost 6 bases and 8 bases, in that order; junction bases with no gene match: 8. This entry is derived from a study of cytomegalovirus exposure and HLA in healthy donors. Turning to the study itself: A later analysis reported the same platform for the 120 validation repertoires and the roughly 650 first-cohort repertoires. Overall study results and limits: With high specificity and sensitivity, the classifier reportedly diagnosed cytomegalovirus status. Most TCR sequences were seen very rarely across donors, but some public TCRs occurred in many. The investigators catalogued under 200 TCR beta chains as cytomegalovirus-associated.

Only in-frame clones appear in the TCRdb table, and some are missing; sequencing was by immunoSEQ multiplex PCR. This table holds roughly 150,000 clones, roughly four fifths found once. This chain uses TRBV6-4 with TRBJ2-2; 8 bases are a match to TRBD2. The clonotype comes from a man younger than 45 in good health and CMV-seropositive. Sequencing input: PBMCs. The CDR3 DNA follows: TGTGCCAGCAGACTAGCGGCCGGGGTTGGGGAGCTGTTTTTT. It encodes CASRLAAGVGELFF.